This T cell receptor (beta chain) was found in a study of blood T cell repertoires in COVID-19. Overall study: Italy, Spain and the United States were the sources of the convalescent and acute COVID-19 samples. PBMCs, B-cell-depleted T cells, or T cells were the source of the cDNA or gDNA that made up the material.

Seattle cases were enrolled at active infection and followed longitudinally. The ends lost 5 bases at V and 7 bases at J; junction bases unmatched: 10. The germline V gene encodes CDR1 LNHDA and CDR2 SQIVND (reference sequence). There are 14 residues in the CDR3. Original data processing: Amplifying reference gene primers gave estimates of nucleated cell counts. Sequenced by immunoSEQ multiplex PCR; TCRdb stores in-frame clones only, minus some. V and J calls and clone size are as listed in that table; D and trimming were resolved from the DNA. Of 300,000 to 400,000 clones in the sample, more than 75% are singletons; the top ten hold nearly 6.5%.

V usage is TRBV19 and J usage is TRBJ2-5; 7 bases match TRBD2. The TCR comes from a woman between 45 and 60 years old with COVID-19, enrolled during active disease. The source material was peripheral blood. The CDR3 region is CASSPREALGTQYF. CDR3 nucleotide sequence: TGTGCCAGTAGTCCCCGGGAGGCCCTAGGGACCCAGTACTTC.